A selection of T cell receptor beta chains follows, all from one sample in a study of T and B cells in COVID-19 patients. TCRdb reprocessed the multiplex PCR reads via MiXCR and lists one record per CDR3 protein. Of 6,000 or so distinct CDR3 sequences in the sample, 25% to 30% are singletons; the top ten hold approximately 35%. Sequenced material: blood. Receptors originate from a human donor with active COVID-19. The donor label of this sample is uncertain. CDR3s include the opening cysteine and the closing phenylalanine or tryptophan. D genes are given only for firm matches. Expanded clones are given a class, and other clones once, few, many or no size at all.

J gene	V gene	D gene	clone size	CDR3 protein	CDR3 DNA
TRBJ1-1	TRBV27	-	-	CASSLTASPLVAFF	TGTGCCAGCAGTTTGACGGCTTCACCCCTTGTAGCTTTCTTT
TRBJ2-7	TRBV20-1	TRBD1	-	CSARQGFFEQYF	TGCAGTGCTCGACAGGGGTTCTTCGAGCAGTACTTC
TRBJ1-2	TRBV19	-	-	CASNPRTDGNYGYTF	TGTGCCAGTAACCCTAGGACAGACGGAAACTATGGCTACACCTTC
TRBJ2-1	TRBV6-1	TRBD2	-	CASSSTSGASYNEQFF	TGTGCCAGCAGTTCGACTAGCGGGGCTTCCTACAATGAGCAGTTCTTC
TRBJ1-2	TRBV6-5	-	-	CASSYSTQFNYGYTF	TGTGCCAGCAGTTACTCAACACAGTTTAACTATGGCTACACCTTC
TRBJ2-3	TRBV28	-	few	CASSPGDYSGRATDTQYF	TGTGCCAGCAGTCCAGGTGATTATAGCGGCCGGGCAACAGATACGCAGTATTTT
TRBJ1-2	TRBV6-2/TRBV6-3	-	-	CASSYLGELYGYTF	TGTGCCAGCAGTTACCTCGGAGAGCTCTATGGCTACACCTTC
TRBJ2-1	TRBV7-6	TRBD2	few	CASSFETPGGGGKEQFF	TGTGCCAGCAGCTTTGAGACGCCGGGTGGGGGGGGGAAGGAGCAGTTCTTC
TRBJ2-1	TRBV20-1	-	-	CSARDSRAVNEQFF	TGCAGTGCTCGGGACTCCCGTGCTGTCAATGAGCAGTTCTTC
TRBJ1-5	TRBV18	TRBD1	once	CASSLGQGWDQPQHF	TGTGCCAGCTCCCTGGGACAGGGCTGGGATCAGCCCCAGCATTTT
TRBJ2-2	TRBV18	-	medium-sized	CASSPPFRANTGELFF	TGTGCCAGCTCACCACCGTTCAGAGCAAACACCGGGGAGCTGTTTTTT
TRBJ2-5	TRBV4-3	-	once	CASSQGCQYQETQYF	TGCGCCAGCAGCCAAGGTTGTCAGTACCAAGAGACCCAGTACTTC
TRBJ1-5	TRBV6-2/TRBV6-3	-	-	CASRLTGGYSNQPQHF	TGTGCCAGCAGATTGACAGGAGGATATAGCAATCAGCCCCAGCATTTT